A selection of T cell receptor beta chains follows, all from one sample in a study of Graves' ophthalmopathy and Graves' hyperthyroidism. MiXCR, applied by TCRdb to the multiplex PCR reads, yields one record per CDR3 protein. The data hold 350,000 to 400,000 distinct CDR3 sequences, with roughly 15% observed a single time. The sample comprised peripheral blood. The receptors come from a woman between 18 and 30 years old with stable Graves' hyperthyroidism. The CDR3 runs from the conserved cysteine through the conserved F or W. A D gene is named only where the DNA matches it firmly. Where a row states a size, it is once, few, many or the class of an expanded clone; other rows omit it.

D	J	size	V	CDR3	DNA
NA	TRBJ2-7	NA	TRBV6-5	CASSYGVGGYEQYF	TGTGCCAGCAGTTACGGTGTCGGGGGCTACGAGCAGTACTTC
NA	TRBJ2-5	many	TRBV6-2/TRBV6-3	CASSYDPRTLKETQYF	TGTGCCAGCAGTTACGACCCTAGGACTTTGAAAGAGACCCAGTACTTC
NA	TRBJ2-6	many	TRBV7-3	CASSLRGSRANVLTF	TGTGCCAGCAGCTTAAGGGGCTCTAGGGCCAACGTCCTGACTTTC
NA	TRBJ1-1	many	TRBV19	CASSIQGGSGTEAFF	TGTGCCAGTAGTATACAAGGTGGGTCGGGGACTGAAGCTTTCTTT
NA	TRBJ1-1	few	TRBV5-1	CASSLLPENTEAFF	TGCGCCAGCAGCTTATTGCCTGAGAACACTGAAGCTTTCTTT
NA	TRBJ2-2	many	TRBV19	CASGRGTLDTGELFF	TGTGCCAGTGGCAGAGGGACCTTAGACACCGGGGAGCTGTTTTTT
NA	TRBJ1-1	many	TRBV12-3/TRBV12-4	CALRRNTEAFF	TGTGCCTTACGGAGGAACACTGAAGCTTTCTTT
TRBD1	TRBJ1-2	NA	TRBV5-4	CASSGRQGNYGYTF	TGTGCCAGCAGCGGCCGACAGGGGAACTATGGCTACACCTTC
NA	TRBJ1-1	many	TRBV7-3	CASSLTWGGHTEAFF	TGTGCCAGCAGCTTAACATGGGGTGGGCACACTGAAGCTTTCTTT
NA	TRBJ1-5	many	TRBV6-1	CASSEGDGQPQHF	TGTGCCAGCAGCGAGGGGGACGGACAGCCCCAGCATTTT
NA	TRBJ1-3	NA	TRBV11-1	CASSTGAAGAGNTIYF	TGTGCCAGCAGCACTGGAGCTGCGGGAGCGGGAAACACCATATATTTT
TRBD1	TRBJ2-7	few	TRBV6-5	CASSYEGRGHEQYF	TGTGCCAGCAGTTACGAGGGCAGGGGGCACGAGCAGTACTTC
NA	TRBJ1-1	many	TRBV9	CASSVKTDTEAFF	TGTGCCAGCAGCGTAAAGACCGACACTGAAGCTTTCTTT